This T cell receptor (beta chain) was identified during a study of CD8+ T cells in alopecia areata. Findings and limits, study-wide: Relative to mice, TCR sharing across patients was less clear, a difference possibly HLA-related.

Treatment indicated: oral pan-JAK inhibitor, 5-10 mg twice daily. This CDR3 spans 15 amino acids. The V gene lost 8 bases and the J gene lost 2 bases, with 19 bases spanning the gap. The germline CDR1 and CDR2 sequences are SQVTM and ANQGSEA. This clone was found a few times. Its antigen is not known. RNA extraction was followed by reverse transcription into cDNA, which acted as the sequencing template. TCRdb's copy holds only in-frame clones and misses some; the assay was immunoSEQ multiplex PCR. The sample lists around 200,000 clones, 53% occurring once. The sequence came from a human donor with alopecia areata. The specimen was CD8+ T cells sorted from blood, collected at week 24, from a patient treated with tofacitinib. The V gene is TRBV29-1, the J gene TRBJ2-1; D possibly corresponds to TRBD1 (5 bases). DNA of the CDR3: TGCAGCTGTTTGATGGGGCTTTCCCCCTACAATGAGCAGTTCTTC. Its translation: CSCLMGLSPYNEQFF.